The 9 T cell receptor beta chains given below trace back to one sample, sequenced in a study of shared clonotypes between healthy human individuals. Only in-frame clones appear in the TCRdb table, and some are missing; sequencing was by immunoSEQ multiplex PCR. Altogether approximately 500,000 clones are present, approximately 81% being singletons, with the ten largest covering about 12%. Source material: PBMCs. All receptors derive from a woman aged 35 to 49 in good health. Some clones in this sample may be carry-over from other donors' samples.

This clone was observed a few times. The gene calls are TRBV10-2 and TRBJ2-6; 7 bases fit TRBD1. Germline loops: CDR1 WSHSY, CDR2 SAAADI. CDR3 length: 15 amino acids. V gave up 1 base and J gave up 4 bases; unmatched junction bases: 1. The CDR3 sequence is CASSEWDRGANVLTF. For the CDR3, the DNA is TGCGCCAGCAGTGAGTGGGACAGAGGGGCCAACGTCCTGACTTTC.

The CDR3 is CASSPRGEAFF. DNA for the CDR3: TGTGCCAGCAGTCCCCGAGGTGAAGCTTTCTTT. The chain joins TRBV28 to TRBJ1-1; no definite D call. Deletions cut 5 bases from V and 7 bases from J, with 8 bases between. Germline lookup yields CDR1 MDHEN and CDR2 SYDVKM. The CDR3 covers 11 residues.

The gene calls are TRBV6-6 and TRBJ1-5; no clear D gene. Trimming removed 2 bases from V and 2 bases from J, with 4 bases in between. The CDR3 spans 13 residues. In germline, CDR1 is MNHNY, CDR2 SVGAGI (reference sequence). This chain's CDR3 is CASSYARNQPQHF. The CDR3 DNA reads TGTGCCAGCAGTTACGCCCGCAATCAGCCCCAGCATTTT.

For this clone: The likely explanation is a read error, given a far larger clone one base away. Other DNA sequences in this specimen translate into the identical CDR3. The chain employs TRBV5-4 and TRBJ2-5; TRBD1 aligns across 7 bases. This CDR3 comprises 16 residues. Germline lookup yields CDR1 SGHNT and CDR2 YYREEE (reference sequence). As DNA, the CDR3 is TGTGCCAGCAGCTTGGGTTTAGGGCAGGGGGAAGAGACACAGTACTTC. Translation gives CASSLGLGQGEETQYF.

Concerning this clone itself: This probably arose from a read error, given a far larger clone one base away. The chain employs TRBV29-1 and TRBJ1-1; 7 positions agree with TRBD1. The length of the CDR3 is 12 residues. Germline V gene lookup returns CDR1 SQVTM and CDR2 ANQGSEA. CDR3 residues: CSGGQQNTEVFF. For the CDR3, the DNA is TGCAGCGGGGGACAGCAGAACACTGAAGTTTTCTTT.

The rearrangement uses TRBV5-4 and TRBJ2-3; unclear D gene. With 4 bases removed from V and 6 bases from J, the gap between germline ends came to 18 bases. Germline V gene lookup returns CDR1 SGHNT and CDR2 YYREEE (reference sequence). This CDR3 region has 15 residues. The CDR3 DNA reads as TGTGCCAGCAGCCATTCAGTAGTCCGCCAGGATACGCAGTATTTT. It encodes CASSHSVVRQDTQYF.

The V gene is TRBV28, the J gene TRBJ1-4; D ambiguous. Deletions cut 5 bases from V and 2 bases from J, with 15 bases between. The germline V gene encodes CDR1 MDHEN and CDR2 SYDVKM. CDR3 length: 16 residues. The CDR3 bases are TGTGCCAGCAGTACCCCATCGGGGAGTACTAATGAAAAACTGTTTTTT. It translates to CASSTPSGSTNEKLFF.

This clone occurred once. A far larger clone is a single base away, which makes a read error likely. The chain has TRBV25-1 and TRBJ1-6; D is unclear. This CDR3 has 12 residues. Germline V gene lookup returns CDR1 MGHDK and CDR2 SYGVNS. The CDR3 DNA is TGTGCCAGCAGTATATACGGCTCACCCCCCCACTTT. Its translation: CASSIYGSPPHF.

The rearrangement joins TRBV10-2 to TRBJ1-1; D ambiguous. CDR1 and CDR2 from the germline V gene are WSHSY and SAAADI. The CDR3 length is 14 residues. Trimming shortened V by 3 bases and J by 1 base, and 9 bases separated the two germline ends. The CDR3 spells CASSERGRNTEAFF. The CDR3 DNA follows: TGCGCCAGCAGTGAAAGAGGAAGGAACACTGAAGCTTTCTTT.